These 3 T cell receptor beta chains share one sample of origin, sequenced in a study of cytomegalovirus exposure and HLA in healthy donors. Method: immunoSEQ multiplex PCR; TCRdb's copy keeps in-frame clones and lacks some. This sample yields fewer than 90,000 clones, of which approximately 88% are seen a single time; around 10% belongs to the top ten. Sequencing was performed on PBMCs. These receptor sequences come from a young woman in good health and CMV-seropositive.

V and J are TRBV4-1 and TRBJ1-5; D is unresolved. This CDR3 is 18 amino acids long. The germline V and J ends were trimmed by 0 bases and 4 bases, with 19 bases remaining between them. The germline V gene encodes CDR1 MGHRA and CDR2 YSYEKL. In DNA, the CDR3 is TGCGCCAGCAGCCAAGATCCGGCGGCCGCCGACTGGAATCAGCCCCAGCATTTT. Translating gives CASSQDPAAADWNQPQHF.

The chain carries TRBV5-1 and TRBJ1-4, with TRBD1 matching 10 bases. J lost 6 bases, V lost 4 bases, and 6 bases had no gene match. This CDR3 region has 15 residues. Germline loops: CDR1 SGHRS, CDR2 YFSETQ. DNA for the CDR3: TGCGCCAGCAGCCCCAGGACAGGGGGAGATGAAAAACTGTTTTTT. Translated: CASSPRTGGDEKLFF.

The chain couples TRBV28 to TRBJ2-7, with D perhaps TRBD2 (6 bases). Germline V CDR1 and CDR2: MDHEN, SYDVKM. The CDR3 sequence is 18 residues long. The germline V and J ends were trimmed by 8 bases and 7 bases, with 33 bases remaining between them. CDR3 protein: CASDNRPRRRAKGWEQYF. The CDR3 DNA is TGTGCCAGCGATAATCGACCCCGCCGGAGGGCAAAGGGGTGGGAGCAGTACTTC.